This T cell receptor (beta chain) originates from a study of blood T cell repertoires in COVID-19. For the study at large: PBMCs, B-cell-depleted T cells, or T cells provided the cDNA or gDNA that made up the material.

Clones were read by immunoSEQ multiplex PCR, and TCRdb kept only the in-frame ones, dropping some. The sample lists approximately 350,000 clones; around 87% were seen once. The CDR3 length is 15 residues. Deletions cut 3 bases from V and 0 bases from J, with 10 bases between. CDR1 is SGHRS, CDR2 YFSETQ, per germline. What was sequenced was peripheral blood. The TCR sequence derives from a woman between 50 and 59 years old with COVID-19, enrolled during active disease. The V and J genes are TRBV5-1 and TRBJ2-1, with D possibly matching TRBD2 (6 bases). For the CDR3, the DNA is TGCGCCAGCAGCTCCGGGAGTTACTCCTACAATGAGCAGTTCTTC. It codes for CASSSGSYSYNEQFF.